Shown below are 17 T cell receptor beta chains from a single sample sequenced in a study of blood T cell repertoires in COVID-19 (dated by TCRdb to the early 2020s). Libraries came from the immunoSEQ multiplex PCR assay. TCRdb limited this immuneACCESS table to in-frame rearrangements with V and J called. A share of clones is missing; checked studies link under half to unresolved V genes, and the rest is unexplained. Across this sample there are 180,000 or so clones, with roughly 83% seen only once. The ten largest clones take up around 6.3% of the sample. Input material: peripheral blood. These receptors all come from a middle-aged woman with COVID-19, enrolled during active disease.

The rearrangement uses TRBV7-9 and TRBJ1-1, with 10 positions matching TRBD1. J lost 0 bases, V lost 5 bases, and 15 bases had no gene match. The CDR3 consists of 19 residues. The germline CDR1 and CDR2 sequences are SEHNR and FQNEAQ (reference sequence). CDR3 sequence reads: CASSRPFRTGGSMNTEAFF. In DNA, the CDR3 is TGTGCCAGCAGCCGCCCGTTTCGGACAGGGGGGTCCATGAACACTGAAGCTTTCTTT.

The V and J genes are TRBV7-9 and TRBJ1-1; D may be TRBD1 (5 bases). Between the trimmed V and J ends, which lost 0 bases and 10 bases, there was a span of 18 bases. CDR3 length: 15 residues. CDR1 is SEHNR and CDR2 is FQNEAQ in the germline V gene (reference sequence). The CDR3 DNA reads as TGTGCCAGCAGCTTAGCGGTCCCAGGGCTCGTGGGAGCTTTCTTT. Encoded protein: CASSLAVPGLVGAFF.

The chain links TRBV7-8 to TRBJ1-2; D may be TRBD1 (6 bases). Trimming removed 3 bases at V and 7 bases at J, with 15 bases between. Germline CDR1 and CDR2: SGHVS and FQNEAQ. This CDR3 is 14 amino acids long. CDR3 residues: CASSLIGQLAGYTF. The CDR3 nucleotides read TGTGCCAGCAGCTTGATCGGACAGCTGGCTGGCTACACCTTC.

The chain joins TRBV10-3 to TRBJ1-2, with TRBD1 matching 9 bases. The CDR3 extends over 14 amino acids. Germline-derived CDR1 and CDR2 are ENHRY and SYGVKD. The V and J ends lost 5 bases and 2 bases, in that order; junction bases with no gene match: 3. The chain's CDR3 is CAISRQGVNYGYTF. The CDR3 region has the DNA TGTGCCATCAGTCGACAGGGGGTAAACTATGGCTACACCTTC.

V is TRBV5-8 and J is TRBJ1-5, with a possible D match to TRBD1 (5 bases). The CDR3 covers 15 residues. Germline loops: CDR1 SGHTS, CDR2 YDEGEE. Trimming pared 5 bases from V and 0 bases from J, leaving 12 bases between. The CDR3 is CASRFPGLSNQPQHF. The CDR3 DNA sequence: TGTGCCAGCAGGTTCCCGGGACTTAGCAATCAGCCCCAGCATTTT. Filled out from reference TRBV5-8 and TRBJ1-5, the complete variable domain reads EAGVTQSPTHLIKTRGQQATLRCSPISGHTSVYWYQQALGLGLQFLLWYDEGEERNRGNFPPRFSGRQFPNYSSELNVNALELEDSALYLCASRFPGLSNQPQHFGDGTRLSIL.

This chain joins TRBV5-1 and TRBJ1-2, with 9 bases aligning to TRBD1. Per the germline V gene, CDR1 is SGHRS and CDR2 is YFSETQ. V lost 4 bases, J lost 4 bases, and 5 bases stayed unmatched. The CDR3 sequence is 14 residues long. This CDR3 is CASSPGQGTYGYTF. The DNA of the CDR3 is TGCGCCAGCAGCCCGGGACAGGGAACCTATGGCTACACCTTC.

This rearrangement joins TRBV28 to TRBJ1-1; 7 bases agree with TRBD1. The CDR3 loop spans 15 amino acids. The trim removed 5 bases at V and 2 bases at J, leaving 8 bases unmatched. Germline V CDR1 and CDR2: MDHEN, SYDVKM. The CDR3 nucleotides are TGTGCCAGCAGTACCCCCGGGACAGCAAACACTGAAGCTTTCTTT. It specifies CASSTPGTANTEAFF.

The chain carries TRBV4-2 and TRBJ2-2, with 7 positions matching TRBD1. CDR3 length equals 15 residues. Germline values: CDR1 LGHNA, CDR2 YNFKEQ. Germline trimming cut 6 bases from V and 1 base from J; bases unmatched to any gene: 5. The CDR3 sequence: CASSYRGGNTGELFF. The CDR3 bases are TGTGCCAGCAGTTACAGGGGTGGGAACACCGGGGAGCTGTTTTTT.

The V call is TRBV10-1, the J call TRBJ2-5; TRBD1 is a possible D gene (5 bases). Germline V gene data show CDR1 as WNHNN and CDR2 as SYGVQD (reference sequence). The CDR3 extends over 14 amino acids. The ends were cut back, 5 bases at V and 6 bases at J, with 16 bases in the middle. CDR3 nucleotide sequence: TGCGCCAGCAGTCCTGACAGTTCTCGGAAGACCCAGTACTTC. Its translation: CASSPDSSRKTQYF.

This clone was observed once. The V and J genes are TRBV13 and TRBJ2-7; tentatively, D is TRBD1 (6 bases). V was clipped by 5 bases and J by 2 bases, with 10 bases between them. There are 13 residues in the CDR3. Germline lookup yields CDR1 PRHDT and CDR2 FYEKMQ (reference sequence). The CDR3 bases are TGTGCCAGCAGCCACAGGGCAACCTACGAGCAGTACTTC. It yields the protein CASSHRATYEQYF.

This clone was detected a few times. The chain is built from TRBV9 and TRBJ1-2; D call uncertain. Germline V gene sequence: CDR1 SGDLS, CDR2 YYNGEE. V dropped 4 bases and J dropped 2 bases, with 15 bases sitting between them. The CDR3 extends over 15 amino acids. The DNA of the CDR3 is TGTGCCAGCAGCTTAATGGCTGTTGTCAACTATGGCTACACCTTC. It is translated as CASSLMAVVNYGYTF.

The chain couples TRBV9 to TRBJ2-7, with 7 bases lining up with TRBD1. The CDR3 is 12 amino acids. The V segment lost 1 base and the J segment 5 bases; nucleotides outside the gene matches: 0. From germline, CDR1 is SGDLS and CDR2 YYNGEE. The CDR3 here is CASSVQGDEQYF. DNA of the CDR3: TGTGCCAGCAGCGTACAGGGGGACGAGCAGTACTTC.

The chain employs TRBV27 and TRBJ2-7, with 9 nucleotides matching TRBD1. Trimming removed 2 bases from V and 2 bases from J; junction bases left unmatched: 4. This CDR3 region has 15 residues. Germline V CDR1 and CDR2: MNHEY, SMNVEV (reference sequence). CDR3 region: CASSLGQGITYEQYF. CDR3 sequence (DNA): TGTGCCAGCAGTTTAGGACAGGGGATCACCTACGAGCAGTACTTC.

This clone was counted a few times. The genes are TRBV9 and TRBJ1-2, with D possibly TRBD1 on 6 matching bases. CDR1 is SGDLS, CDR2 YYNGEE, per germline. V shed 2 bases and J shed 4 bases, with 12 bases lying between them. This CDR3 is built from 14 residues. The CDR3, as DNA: TGTGCCAGCAGCGTGCTGACAGGCAGCTATGGCTACACCTTC. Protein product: CASSVLTGSYGYTF.

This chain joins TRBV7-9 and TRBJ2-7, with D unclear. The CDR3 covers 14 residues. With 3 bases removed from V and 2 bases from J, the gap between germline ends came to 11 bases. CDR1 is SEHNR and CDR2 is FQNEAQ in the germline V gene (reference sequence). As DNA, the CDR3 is TGTGCCAGCAGCTTCTCCGGGTTGACCTACGAGCAGTACTTC. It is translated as CASSFSGLTYEQYF.

The CDR3 loop reads CSATGTLMRGLFF. The CDR3 coding sequence is TGCAGCGCCACCGGGACTCTAATGAGAGGACTGTTTTTT. J is TRBJ1-4 and V is TRBV29-1; a possible D gene is TRBD1 (5 bases). Germline loops: CDR1 SQVTM, CDR2 ANQGSEA. Trimming removed 7 bases at V and 13 bases at J, with 22 bases between. This CDR3 contains 13 residues.

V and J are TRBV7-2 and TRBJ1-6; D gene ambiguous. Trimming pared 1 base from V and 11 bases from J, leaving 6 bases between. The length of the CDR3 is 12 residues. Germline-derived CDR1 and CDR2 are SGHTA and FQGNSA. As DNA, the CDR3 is TGTGCCAGCAGCTTAGTGGAGCCACCCCTCCACTTT. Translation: CASSLVEPPLHF.